Listed here are 32 T cell receptor beta chains from one sample, sequenced in a study of T cell repertoires in cytomegalovirus infection. TCRdb recomputed calls from the reads with MiXCR, one row per CDR3 protein. This table has 200,000 to 250,000 distinct CDR3 sequences, 10% to 15% appearing once. The sample comprised PBMCs. The source is a human donor in good health (CMV status not recorded). Some clones in this sample may be carry-over from other donors' samples.

In its sample, this clonotype was seen many times. This rearrangement joins TRBV6-5 to TRBJ1-6; D gene unclear. The germline CDR1 and CDR2 sequences are MNHEY and SVGAGI. The CDR3 length is 16 residues. The ends were cut back, 2 bases at V and 7 bases at J, with 15 bases in the middle. CDR3: CASSYDRGSRNSPLHF. The CDR3 nucleotides are TGTGCCAGCAGTTACGACCGTGGCAGTAGAAATTCACCCCTCCACTTT.

This clonotype was counted many times. The chain joins TRBV7-6 to TRBJ1-4; the match to TRBD1 covers 10 bases. V was clipped by 3 bases and J by 8 bases; unmatched bases: 6. The CDR3 has 15 amino acids. The germline V gene encodes CDR1 SGHVS and CDR2 FNYEAQ. DNA for the CDR3: TGTGCCAGCAGCTTGACAGGGGGCGGAGGGGAAAAACTGTTTTTT. This translates into CASSLTGGGGEKLFF.

In this sample, this clonotype turned up many times. The rearrangement links TRBV7-2 to TRBJ2-6, with 7 bases lining up with TRBD2. The CDR3 extends over 15 amino acids. Trimming took 3 bases from V and 2 from J; bases not matched to a gene: 1. The germline V gene encodes CDR1 SGHTA and CDR2 FQGNSA. The CDR3 bases are TGTGCCAGCAGCTTGGGAGGGACTGGGGCCAACGTCCTGACTTTC. Its protein product is CASSLGGTGANVLTF.

The chain carries TRBV20-1 and TRBJ1-3, with D possibly TRBD1 on 5 matching bases. Germline lookup yields CDR1 DFQATT and CDR2 SNEGSKA (reference sequence). V lost 6 bases and J 2 bases, leaving 14 bases between the germline ends. The length of the CDR3 is 14 residues. The chain's CDR3 is CSARGEAPGNTIYF. The CDR3 nucleotides are TGCAGTGCCCGGGGGGAAGCCCCTGGAAACACCATATATTTT.

This clonotype was counted many times. This chain connects TRBV29-1 to TRBJ2-3; D gene unclear. Germline V lookup: CDR1 SQVTM, CDR2 ANQGSEA. This CDR3 region has 12 residues. Here the CDR3 reads CSSYSSTDTQYF. In nucleotides, the CDR3 is TGCAGTTCCTATTCTAGCACAGATACGCAGTATTTT.

This clonotype was seen many times. The chain is built from TRBV7-2 and TRBJ2-2; D unclear. The CDR3 is 14 residues long. V lost 6 bases and J lost 3, with 11 bases in between. Looked up from germline, CDR1 is SGHTA and CDR2 is FQGNSA. The CDR3: CASSSAGYTGELFF. Written as DNA, the CDR3 is TGTGCCAGCAGTTCCGCAGGATACACCGGGGAGCTGTTTTTT.

As concerns this clonotype: A much more abundant neighbour one base away suggests this may be a read error. The J gene is TRBJ2-7, the V gene TRBV14; D gene unclear. The CDR3 has 13 amino acids. Germline V gene lookup returns CDR1 SGHDN and CDR2 FVKESK. CDR3 coding DNA: TGTACCAGCAGCCAAGACGGAAGGTACGAGCAGTACTTC. As protein: CTSSQDGRYEQYF.

This clonotype was counted only a few times. The chain has TRBV7-9 and TRBJ2-3, with TRBD2 matching over 7 bases. Germline trimming cut 2 bases from V and 1 base from J; bases unmatched to any gene: 9. The CDR3 is made up of 17 amino acids. Germline V CDR1 and CDR2: SEHNR, FQNEAQ (reference sequence). CDR3 sequence (DNA): TGTGCCAGCAGCTTAAGCCCAGCGGGGTTAGGCACAGATACGCAGTATTTT. Translated, it gives CASSLSPAGLGTDTQYF.

This clonotype has more than one count but fewer than ten. The V and J genes are TRBV4-3 and TRBJ2-1, with 8 bases identical to TRBD2. V trimming: 1 base; J trimming: 7 bases; junction bases outside the gene matches: 3. The CDR3 sequence is 14 residues long. Germline V gene lookup returns CDR1 LGHNA and CDR2 YSLEER. In DNA, the CDR3 is TGCGCCAGCAGCCAAGCGGGAGGGCGGAATGAGCAGTTCTTC. Its protein is CASSQAGGRNEQFF.

This clonotype was seen many times. This chain uses TRBV7-2 with TRBJ2-3; possible D gene TRBD1, 6 bases. CDR1 is SGHTA, CDR2 FQGNSA, per germline. The CDR3 is 13 residues long. The ends were cut back, 8 bases at V and 0 bases at J, with 9 bases in the middle. CDR3: CASRTASTDTQYF. DNA for the CDR3: TGTGCCAGCCGGACAGCTAGCACAGATACGCAGTATTTT.

Turning to this clonotype: A read error likely explains this, since a far larger clone differs by one base. The V gene is TRBV11-3, the J gene TRBJ1-1; D gene uncertain. The CDR3 loop spans 13 amino acids. CDR1 and CDR2 (germline): SGHNT, YENEEA. V lost 5 bases to trimming and J lost 1 base, with 8 bases between them. As DNA, the CDR3 is TGTGCCAGCAGCGTAGCAGAGAACACTGAAGCTTTCTTT. Amino acid sequence: CASSVAENTEAFF.

V usage is TRBV11-2 and J usage is TRBJ2-2; unclear D gene. The V gene's germline CDR1 is SGHAT and CDR2 FQNNGV. Between the trimmed V and J ends, which lost 5 bases and 2 bases, there was a span of 12 bases. The CDR3 runs to 15 residues. CDR3 sequence reads: CASSPTVGNTGELFF. CDR3 in DNA: TGTGCCAGCAGCCCGACTGTGGGTAACACCGGGGAGCTGTTTTTT.

This clonotype appeared many times. The rearrangement joins TRBV7-2 to TRBJ1-5; perhaps TRBD1 as D (5 bases). The CDR3 length is 15 residues. CDR1 is SGHTA, CDR2 FQGNSA, per germline. V was pared by 1 base and J by 8 bases, with 15 bases between. The CDR3 is CASSLDGRGGEPQHF. CDR3 sequence (DNA): TGTGCCAGCAGCTTAGATGGGAGGGGTGGGGAGCCCCAGCATTTT.

This clonotype was counted a few times. The V call is TRBV11-1, the J call TRBJ1-1; TRBD1 matches 8 bases. The CDR3 sequence is 14 residues long. The germline V gene encodes CDR1 SGHAT and CDR2 FQDESV (reference sequence). The V and J ends lost 5 bases and 5 bases, in that order; junction bases with no gene match: 7. CDR3 coding DNA: TGTGCCAGCAGCCCCCCGCAGGGGGCAACTGAAGCTTTCTTT. This gives the protein CASSPPQGATEAFF.

This clonotype occurred many times. This chain uses TRBV11-2 with TRBJ2-3; 14 bases map to TRBD2. After removal of 4 bases from V and 2 bases from J, the junction contained 14 bases not matched to a gene. Germline CDR1 reads SGHAT; CDR2 reads FQNNGV. The CDR3 spans 20 residues. CDR3 in amino acids: CASSWGRLAGGKTPTDTQYF. The CDR3 DNA reads TGTGCCAGCAGCTGGGGACGACTAGCGGGGGGGAAGACCCCCACAGATACGCAGTATTTT.

This clonotype was recorded many times. CDR3 bases: TGTGCCAGCAGCCCTCGGACAGGGGCCTACAATGAGCAGTTCTTC. It encodes CASSPRTGAYNEQFF. This sequence joins TRBV7-9 and TRBJ2-1, with 9 bases fitting TRBD1. From germline, CDR1 is SEHNR and CDR2 FQNEAQ (reference sequence). CDR3 length equals 15 residues. The J segment lost 2 bases and the V segment lost 5 bases, leaving 4 bases of the junction unmatched.

This clonotype was counted many times. V usage is TRBV7-2 and J usage is TRBJ1-2, with D unresolved. This CDR3 comprises 15 residues. The V gene's germline CDR1 is SGHTA and CDR2 FQGNSA. V dropped 3 bases and J dropped 0 bases, with 11 bases sitting between them. The CDR3 DNA sequence: TGTGCCAGCAGCTTCTCCGCAGAACCTAACTATGGCTACACCTTC. As protein: CASSFSAEPNYGYTF.

This clonotype came up many times. The gene calls are TRBV6-5 and TRBJ2-3; D could derive from TRBD1 or TRBD2 (6 bases each). V was cut by 0 bases and J by 0 bases, with 10 bases left in between. Germline-derived CDR1 and CDR2 are MNHEY and SVGAGI. The CDR3 totals 16 residues. For the CDR3, the DNA is TGTGCCAGCAGTTACTCTCGGGGGCCCAGCACAGATACGCAGTATTTT. This translates into CASSYSRGPSTDTQYF.

The V gene is TRBV28, the J gene TRBJ2-7; 9 bases align to TRBD2. The CDR3 is 17 residues long. V shed 7 bases, J shed 7 bases, and the junction held 20 bases outside the gene matches. Germline CDR1 is MDHEN and CDR2 is SYDVKM. The CDR3 spells CASMKPLGSGRPKEQYF. CDR3 bases: TGTGCCAGCATGAAACCCCTGGGTAGCGGGAGACCTAAGGAGCAGTACTTC. The full variable domain, its missing parts supplied by reference TRBV28 and TRBJ2-7, is DVKVTQSSRYLVKRTGEKVFLECVQDMDHENMFWYRQDPGLGLRLIYFSYDVKMKEKGDIPEGYSVSREKKERFSLILESASTNQTSMYLCASMKPLGSGRPKEQYFGPGTRLTVT.

This clonotype was counted only a few times. The J gene is TRBJ2-3, the V gene TRBV6-2 or TRBV6-3; TRBD1 might be the D (6 bases). The V end was cut by 7 bases, the J end by 2 bases, with 13 bases between. CDR3 length equals 14 residues. Germline CDR1 is MNHEY and CDR2 is SVGEGT. CDR3 DNA sequence: TGTGCCAGCATGACAGGTTCCCACACAGATACGCAGTATTTT. It yields the protein CASMTGSHTDTQYF.

This clonotype showed up many times. The chain carries TRBV6-2 or TRBV6-3 and TRBJ2-7, with 10 nucleotides matching TRBD1. Germline lookup yields CDR1 MNHEY and CDR2 SVGEGT. The V and J ends lost 2 bases and 0 bases, in that order; junction bases with no gene match: 7. The CDR3 is made up of 17 amino acids. DNA for the CDR3: TGTGCCAGCAGTTACCCACCGGGACAGGGGATCTCCTACGAGCAGTACTTC. This encodes CASSYPPGQGISYEQYF.

This clonotype occurred a few times. The chain couples TRBV12-3 or TRBV12-4 to TRBJ2-3; 11 nucleotides line up with TRBD2. This CDR3 is built from 15 residues. The V gene end was trimmed by 5 bases and the J gene end by 4 bases; junction bases not matched to a gene: 5. CDR3 nucleotide sequence: TGTGCCAGCAGTCGCCTAGCGGGAGGTTCAGATACGCAGTATTTT. It encodes CASSRLAGGSDTQYF.

A remark on this clonotype: Being one base from a much bigger clone, this may be a read error. The rearrangement uses TRBV29-1 and TRBJ2-7; D possibly corresponds to TRBD2 (6 bases). V was shortened by 4 bases and J by 7 bases, with 20 bases between the two germline ends. The germline gives CDR1 SQVTM, CDR2 ANQGSEA. The CDR3 length is 14 residues. The CDR3 nucleotides read TGCAGCGTTGCCGGACTATCGGGAGTAAGGGAGCAGTACTTC. This codes for CSVAGLSGVREQYF.

This chain connects TRBV6-2 or TRBV6-3 to TRBJ1-1, with D possibly being TRBD1 (5 bases). From germline, CDR1 is MNHEY and CDR2 SVGEGT. V was trimmed by 2 bases and J by 10 bases, leaving 14 bases between them. This CDR3 has 13 amino acids. CDR3 nucleotide sequence: TGTGCCAGCAGTTACCCGATAGGGGATCGAGCTTTCTTT. This translates into CASSYPIGDRAFF.

This clonotype was counted many times. The DNA of the CDR3 is TGTGCCAGCAGCTTAGATGGGGACAGACTTAACTATGGCTACACCTTC. It translates to CASSLDGDRLNYGYTF. This chain uses TRBV7-2 with TRBJ1-2; 7 positions agree with TRBD1. Germline CDR1 reads SGHTA; CDR2 reads FQGNSA. CDR3 size: 16 residues. The ends lost 1 base at V and 1 base at J; junction bases unmatched: 6.

The chain couples TRBV20-1 to TRBJ1-2; perhaps TRBD1 as D (6 bases). V lost 0 bases and J lost 5, with 19 bases in between. Looked up from germline, CDR1 is DFQATT and CDR2 is SNEGSKA (reference sequence). The CDR3 length is 16 residues. DNA of the CDR3: TGCAGTGCTAGAGATCAGTACGGGGGGCGCGGGTATGGCTACACCTTC. This gives the protein CSARDQYGGRGYGYTF.

In regard to this clonotype: An end of the junction does not agree with germline; a read error may underlie this. This chain uses TRBV5-1 with TRBJ1-2; no definite D call. CDR3 size: 13 residues. Germline V CDR1 and CDR2: SGHRS, YFSETQ. This CDR3 is CASSDTSTYGYSF. For the CDR3, the DNA is TGCGCCAGCAGCGACACCTCGACCTATGGCTACTCCTTC.

This clonotype was seen a handful of times. The chain couples TRBV2 to TRBJ2-1; maybe TRBD1 (6 bases). The CDR3 loop spans 14 amino acids. Trimming took off 6 bases at V and 4 bases at J, with 13 bases between the two ends. Germline CDR1 reads SNHLY; CDR2 reads FYNNEI. CDR3 sequence (DNA): TGTGCCAGCAGGGTGGGGGCCGATTACAATGAGCAGTTCTTC. Protein sequence: CASRVGADYNEQFF.

This clonotype was counted only a few times. The J gene is TRBJ2-7, the V gene TRBV20-1; 7 bases agree with TRBD2. This CDR3 spans 14 amino acids. Germline V gene lookup returns CDR1 DFQATT and CDR2 SNEGSKA (reference sequence). The J segment lost 0 bases and the V segment lost 5 bases, leaving 7 bases of the junction unmatched. The CDR3 DNA follows: TGCAGTGCTCACCTAGCGGAAGCCTCCTACGAGCAGTACTTC. Residues: CSAHLAEASYEQYF.

The genes are TRBV12-3 or TRBV12-4 and TRBJ1-4, with D possibly matching TRBD1 (5 bases). The CDR3 has 16 amino acids. The germline V and J ends were trimmed by 3 bases and 4 bases, with 15 bases remaining between them. DNA of the CDR3: TGTGCCAGCAGTTTTCACTCGGGGCCAAGTAATGAAAAACTGTTTTTT. Its translation: CASSFHSGPSNEKLFF.

This clonotype was recorded a few times. V is TRBV6-1 and J is TRBJ2-4; no reliable D call. V was trimmed by 5 bases and J by 0 bases, leaving 11 bases between them. This CDR3 comprises 15 residues. The germline V gene encodes CDR1 MNHNS and CDR2 SASEGT. CDR3 in DNA: TGTGCCAGCAGTCCCTCAGGTCTAGCCAAAAACATTCAGTACTTC. It yields the protein CASSPSGLAKNIQYF.

This clonotype has a handful of counts. The chain links TRBV7-9 to TRBJ1-4; 7 nucleotides agree with TRBD1. V was pared by 5 bases and J by 0 bases, with 9 bases of the junction left unmatched. Germline values: CDR1 SEHNR, CDR2 FQNEAQ (reference sequence). The CDR3 loop spans 17 amino acids. CDR3 amino acids: CASSPSRDSATNEKLFF. CDR3 DNA: TGTGCCAGCAGCCCGTCCCGGGACAGTGCAACTAATGAAAAACTGTTTTTT. Based on the CDR3 plus reference TRBV7-9 and TRBJ1-4, the full variable domain is DTGVSQNPRHKITKRGQNVTFRCDPISEHNRLYWYRQTLGQGPEFLTYFQNEAQLEKSRLLSDRFSAERPKGSFSTLEIQRTEQGDSAMYLCASSPSRDSATNEKLFFGSGTQLSVL.